This T cell receptor beta chain was captured by sequencing in a study of blood T cell repertoires in COVID-19. About the research overall: The United States, Italy and Spain supplied acute and convalescent COVID-19 samples.

Patients from Seattle were sampled longitudinally, starting during active infection. In the study's own analysis: Cell counts per sample came from amplifying reference gene primers. Generated by immunoSEQ multiplex PCR, the TCRdb table keeps only in-frame clones and is missing some. That table gives V, J and clone size, and the DNA gave D and trimming. The data show 100,000 to 150,000 clones, roughly nine tenths seen once. The V gene's germline CDR1 is SGHNT and CDR2 YYREEE (reference sequence). Losses at the gene ends were 4 bases for V and 8 bases for J; bases not matched to a gene: 11. The CDR3 has 14 amino acids.

The TCR comes from a woman aged 65 to 85 with COVID-19, enrolled during active disease. The chain uses TRBV5-4 and TRBJ1-2, with 7 bases matching TRBD1. The sequencing sample was made of peripheral blood. The CDR3 sequence: CASSRPKGAGGYTF. In nucleotides, the CDR3 is TGTGCCAGCAGCCGTCCTAAGGGGGCAGGGGGCTACACCTTC.